The sample holds a few counts of the clone carrying this T cell receptor (beta chain). Its antigen is not known. Losses at the gene ends were 10 bases for V and 6 bases for J; bases not matched to a gene: 5. This CDR3 is built from 13 residues. In germline, CDR1 is KGHDR, CDR2 SFDVKD. These data are taken from a study of identical twins. Broader study findings: Insertions were fewer in abundant cord blood beta clonotypes, whereas memory repertoires showed none of this pattern.

It was template switching that added a universal primer site, and there were unique molecular identifiers on the cDNA. TCRdb itself ran the 5' RACE reads through MiXCR, one entry per CDR3 protein. The data contain around 530,000 distinct CDR3 sequences, 13% to 15% of them singletons. The same sample was also studied in work on yellow fever vaccine responses in identical twins. That work contributes: Vaccine-induced T cell responses in twins were reportedly observed to appear partly convergent, partly personalized.

The rearrangement links TRBV24-1 to TRBJ2-2, with 9 nucleotides matching TRBD1. The sequence was collected from a woman aged 18-29 years in good health. Sequencing was carried out using CD4+ T cells sorted from blood. CDR3 protein: CATTGQGAGELFF. The CDR3 coding sequence is TGTGCCACGACGGGACAGGGAGCCGGGGAGCTGTTTTTT.